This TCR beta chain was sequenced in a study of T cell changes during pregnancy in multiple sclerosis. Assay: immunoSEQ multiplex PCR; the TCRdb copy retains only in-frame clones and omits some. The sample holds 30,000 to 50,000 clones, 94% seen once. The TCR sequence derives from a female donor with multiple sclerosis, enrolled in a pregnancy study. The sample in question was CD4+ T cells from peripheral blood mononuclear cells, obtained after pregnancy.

The CDR3 region is CASSQHVGRGATDTQYF. Here the CDR3 DNA reads TGTGCCAGCAGCCAACACGTGGGGCGGGGGGCTACAGATACGCAGTATTTT. This sequence joins TRBV5-4 and TRBJ2-3; 8 nucleotides match TRBD2. Trimming removed 4 bases from V and 3 bases from J; junction bases left unmatched: 13. From germline, CDR1 is SGHNT and CDR2 YYREEE (reference sequence). The CDR3 is 17 amino acids.